This T cell receptor (beta chain) was identified during a study of blood T cells in healthy people across ages. With a J-beta primer mix and a sample-barcoded 5' primer, a second PCR ran roughly 6 to 11 cycles. Via MiXCR, TCRdb re-called the 5' RACE reads, giving one row per CDR3 protein. The data show roughly 1,800,000 distinct CDR3 sequences, 49% seen once. Looked up from germline, CDR1 is ENHRY and CDR2 is SYGVKD. The CDR3 has 15 residues. V lost 3 bases and J lost 5, with 17 bases in between. The TCR comes from a woman aged 40 to 50 in good health. Sequencing was carried out using blood. The chain couples TRBV10-3 to TRBJ2-7, with D hard to call. DNA for the CDR3: TGTGCCATCAGTGAAGTTAACCGACCCACAGACGAGCAGTACTTC. It is translated as CAISEVNRPTDEQYF.